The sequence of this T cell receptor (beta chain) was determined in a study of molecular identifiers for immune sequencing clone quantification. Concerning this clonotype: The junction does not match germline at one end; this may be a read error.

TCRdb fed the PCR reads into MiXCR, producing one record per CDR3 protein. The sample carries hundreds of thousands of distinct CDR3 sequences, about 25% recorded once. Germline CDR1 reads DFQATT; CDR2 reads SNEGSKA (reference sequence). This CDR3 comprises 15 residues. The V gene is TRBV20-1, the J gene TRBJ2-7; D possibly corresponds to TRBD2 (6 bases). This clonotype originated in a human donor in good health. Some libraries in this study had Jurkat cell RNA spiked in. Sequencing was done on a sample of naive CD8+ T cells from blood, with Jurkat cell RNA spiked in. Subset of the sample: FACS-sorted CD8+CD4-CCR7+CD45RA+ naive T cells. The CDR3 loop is CSAGDPVGGAYEQYF. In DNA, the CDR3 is TGCAGTGCTGGAGATCCAGTAGGAGGGGCCTACGAGCAGTACTTC.